This T cell receptor beta chain comes out of a study of blood T cell repertoires in COVID-19. The germline V gene has CDR1 MDHEN and CDR2 SYDVKM. The V segment lost 5 bases and the J segment 7 bases; nucleotides outside the gene matches: 10. CDR3 length: 15 amino acids. Sequencing used immunoSEQ multiplex PCR; TCRdb keeps in-frame clones, though not all of them. The sample contains approximately 280,000 clones, approximately 83% of which appear only once. This sequence originates from a woman in her twenties or thirties who had recovered from COVID-19. The chain uses TRBV28 and TRBJ1-5, with 8 positions matching TRBD1. Sequences were obtained from peripheral blood. The CDR3 spells CASSPADRVGQPQHF. In nucleotides, the CDR3 is TGTGCCAGCAGTCCGGCGGACAGGGTTGGACAGCCCCAGCATTTT.